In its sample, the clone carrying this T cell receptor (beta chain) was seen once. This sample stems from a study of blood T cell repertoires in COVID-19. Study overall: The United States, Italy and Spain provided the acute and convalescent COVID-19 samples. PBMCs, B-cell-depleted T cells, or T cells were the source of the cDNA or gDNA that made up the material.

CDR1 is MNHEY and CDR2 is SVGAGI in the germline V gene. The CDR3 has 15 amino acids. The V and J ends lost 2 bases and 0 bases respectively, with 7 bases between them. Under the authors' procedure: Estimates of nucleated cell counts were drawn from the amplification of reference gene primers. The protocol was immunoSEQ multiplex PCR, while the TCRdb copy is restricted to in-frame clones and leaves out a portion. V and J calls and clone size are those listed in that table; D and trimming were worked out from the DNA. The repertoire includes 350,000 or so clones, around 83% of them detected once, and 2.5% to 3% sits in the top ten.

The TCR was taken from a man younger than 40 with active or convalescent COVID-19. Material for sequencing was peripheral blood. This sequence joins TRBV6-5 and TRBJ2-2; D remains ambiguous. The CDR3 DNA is TGTGCCAGCAGTTACCGTACGGCGAACACCGGGGAGCTGTTTTTT. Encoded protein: CASSYRTANTGELFF.